The present TCR beta chain was sequenced within a study of post-analysis software for immune sequencing data. As for the study in general: Patients with relapsing-remitting, secondary progressive and progressive-relapsing multiple sclerosis courses were all represented. Findings and limits, study-wide: Relative to controls, patients had a few TRBV segments at higher frequency, with TRBV5-6, TRBV5-1 and TRBV20-1 among these. Patients with multiple sclerosis recorded significantly lower normalized Chao1 diversity than controls, the study found. Analysis by F measure revealed that same-batch samples clustered strongly together.

CDR3 size: 14 residues. The V end lost 0 bases, the J end lost 4 bases, and 12 bases lay between the germline ends. Germline V gene lookup returns CDR1 DFQATT and CDR2 SNEGSKA (reference sequence). Unique molecular identifiers were carried by the TCR beta cDNA libraries. Starting from about 0.98 to 11 million T cells, the study yielded about half a million cDNA molecules. TCRdb called the PCR reads again in MiXCR, with one record for every CDR3 protein. The sample shows about 570,000 distinct CDR3 sequences, less than 40% of them seen only once. This clonotype has only a few counts. Antigen specificity is unknown.

This clonotype was obtained from a girl younger than 18 with multiple sclerosis. The rearrangement links TRBV20-1 to TRBJ1-2; maybe TRBD1 (6 bases). The sequencing input was blood. The CDR3 DNA reads TGCAGTGCTAGAGAGGACAGACCTTCCTATGGCTACACCTTC. Amino acid sequence: CSAREDRPSYGYTF.